The 29 T cell receptor beta chains below come from one sample, sequenced in a study of blood T cell repertoires in COVID-19. Sequencing used immunoSEQ multiplex PCR; TCRdb keeps in-frame clones, though not all of them. This table has about 170,000 clones, about 85% appearing once. Sample: peripheral blood. These receptors were obtained from a human donor with acute or convalescent COVID-19. The donor label of this sample is uncertain.

This chain connects TRBV2 to TRBJ1-5; 7 nucleotides line up with TRBD1. V trimming: 7 bases; J trimming: 5 bases; junction bases outside the gene matches: 8. The CDR3 length is 14 residues. Germline V lookup: CDR1 SNHLY, CDR2 FYNNEI. Written as DNA, the CDR3 is TGTGCCAGCAACCGGGACAGAGGGTATCAGCCCCAGCATTTT. Residues: CASNRDRGYQPQHF.

The rearrangement joins TRBV14 to TRBJ1-1; D remains unclear. CDR1 is SGHDN, CDR2 FVKESK, per germline. This CDR3 region has 14 residues. V lost 0 bases and J lost 4, with 9 bases in between. The CDR3 loop is CASSQEVGSTEAFF. The DNA of the CDR3 is TGTGCCAGCAGCCAAGAAGTAGGGAGCACTGAAGCTTTCTTT.

This chain connects TRBV11-2 to TRBJ1-1; D is uncertain. V was shortened by 1 base and J by 4 bases, with 13 bases between the two germline ends. CDR3 length: 15 amino acids. Germline loops: CDR1 SGHAT, CDR2 FQNNGV. CDR3 coding DNA: TGTGCCAGCAGCTTAGGACATACCGCTTCCACTGAAGCTTTCTTT. Encoded protein: CASSLGHTASTEAFF.

This rearrangement joins TRBV11-3 to TRBJ1-1; possibly TRBD1 for D (5 bases). V lost 5 bases to trimming and J lost 11 bases, with 15 bases between them. The CDR3 loop spans 12 amino acids. Per germline, CDR1 SGHNT and CDR2 YENEEA. This chain's CDR3 is CASSPDMGRAFF. In DNA, the CDR3 is TGTGCCAGCAGCCCCGACATGGGGCGGGCTTTCTTT.

The chain carries TRBV10-3 and TRBJ1-5, with D possibly TRBD1 on 6 matching bases. CDR1 is ENHRY, CDR2 SYGVKD, per germline. Deletions cut 0 bases from V and 6 bases from J, with 9 bases between. The CDR3 is 14 residues long. The CDR3 reads CAISESTGLQPQHF. CDR3 DNA sequence: TGTGCCATCAGTGAGTCTACAGGGCTTCAGCCCCAGCATTTT.

J is TRBJ1-2 and V is TRBV3-1 (or the pseudogene TRBV3-2); D might be TRBD1 (6 bases). The CDR3 totals 17 residues. Germline-derived CDR1 and CDR2 are LGHDT and YNNKEL (reference sequence). V was cut by 0 bases and J by 4 bases, with 18 bases left in between. The CDR3 loop is CASSQDISGGPSYGYTF. Here the CDR3 DNA reads TGTGCCAGCAGCCAAGATATTTCCGGGGGGCCGAGCTATGGCTACACCTTC.

The V call is TRBV18, the J call TRBJ2-7; D call uncertain. Trimming removed 3 bases from V and 0 bases from J, with 9 bases in between. This CDR3 has 14 amino acids. In germline, CDR1 is KGHSH, CDR2 LQKENI. CDR3 in amino acids: CASSPPGVSYEQYF. The CDR3 nucleotides are TGTGCCAGCTCACCCCCAGGTGTCTCCTACGAGCAGTACTTC.

The gene calls are TRBV28 and TRBJ1-5; D is possibly TRBD1 (5 bases). The CDR3 extends over 21 amino acids. The V gene's germline CDR1 is MDHEN and CDR2 SYDVKM. The ends were cut back, 1 base at V and 4 bases at J, with 29 bases in the middle. CDR3 loop: CASSLFRLDRNRGGLNQPQHF. CDR3 DNA sequence: TGTGCCAGCAGTTTATTTCGCCTCGATAGGAATCGCGGGGGGTTAAATCAGCCCCAGCATTTT.

The chain couples TRBV6-5 to TRBJ1-5; 7 nucleotides match TRBD1. Trimming removed 8 bases from V and 5 bases from J; junction bases left unmatched: 12. The germline CDR1 and CDR2 sequences are MNHEY and SVGAGI. The CDR3 loop spans 15 amino acids. CDR3: CASLSLTGRDQPQHF. CDR3 DNA sequence: TGTGCCAGCCTATCCCTGACAGGGCGAGATCAGCCCCAGCATTTT.

J is TRBJ1-1 and V is TRBV3-1 (or the pseudogene TRBV3-2), with a tentative D call TRBD1 (5 bases). Germline assignment: CDR1 LGHDT and CDR2 YNNKEL (reference sequence). The V gene lost 4 bases and the J gene lost 4 bases, with 13 bases spanning the gap. This CDR3 spans 14 amino acids. In DNA form, the CDR3 reads TGTGCCAGCAGCCCTCTGGGGGGTAGCACTGAAGCTTTCTTT. Protein: CASSPLGGSTEAFF.

The chain couples TRBV28 to TRBJ1-5, with D possibly being TRBD1 (5 bases). The CDR3 has 15 amino acids. In germline, CDR1 is MDHEN, CDR2 SYDVKM. Trimming pared 11 bases from V and 6 bases from J, leaving 23 bases between. The CDR3: CASGPGDLGSQPQHF. The CDR3 nucleotides are TGTGCCTCGGGACCCGGGGACTTGGGGTCTCAGCCCCAGCATTTT. Variable domain in full (rest from reference TRBV28 and TRBJ1-5): DVKVTQSSRYLVKRTGEKVFLECVQDMDHENMFWYRQDPGLGLRLIYFSYDVKMKEKGDIPEGYSVSREKKERFSLILESASTNQTSMYLCASGPGDLGSQPQHFGDGTRLSIL.

V is TRBV19 and J is TRBJ1-1, with D maybe TRBD1 (6 bases). The CDR3 is 13 residues long. Germline-derived CDR1 and CDR2 are LNHDA and SQIVND (reference sequence). Trimming took off 6 bases at V and 5 bases at J, with 13 bases between the two ends. The DNA of the CDR3 is TGTGCCAGTAGCCCACAGGGATGGACTGAAGCTTTCTTT. Translated, it gives CASSPQGWTEAFF. The complete variable domain, with remaining parts taken from reference TRBV19 and TRBJ1-1, reads DGGITQSPKYLFRKEGQNVTLSCEQNLNHDAMYWYRQDPGQGLRLIYYSQIVNDFQKGDIAEGYSVSREKKESFPLTVTSAQKNPTAFYLCASSPQGWTEAFFGQGTRLTVV.

This sequence joins TRBV21-1 and TRBJ1-6. TRBV21-1 is assigned pseudogene status. The CDR3 totals 12 residues. CDR3 protein: CASSTSNSPLHF. The CDR3 DNA sequence: TGTGCCAGCAGCACCTCCAATTCACCCCTCCACTTT.

The chain recombines TRBV7-6 with TRBJ2-7, with 11 nucleotides matching TRBD1. V shed 4 bases, J shed 3 bases, and the junction held 5 bases outside the gene matches. This CDR3 contains 15 residues. Germline loops: CDR1 SGHVS, CDR2 FNYEAQ. The chain's CDR3 is CASSSDRGRHYEQYF. CDR3 nucleotide sequence: TGTGCCAGCAGCTCGGACAGGGGGCGACACTACGAGCAGTACTTC.

The chain is built from TRBV3-1 (or the pseudogene TRBV3-2) and TRBJ1-4, with TRBD1 matching 9 bases. Trimming at V came to 5 bases and at J to 8 bases, leaving 9 bases not matched to a gene. Germline V gene lookup returns CDR1 LGHDT and CDR2 YNNKEL (reference sequence). This CDR3 spans 15 amino acids. CDR3 sequence: CASSYTGTGNEKLFF. The DNA for the CDR3 is TGTGCCAGCAGCTACACCGGGACAGGGAACGAAAAACTGTTTTTT.

The chain has TRBV5-3 and TRBJ1-2; TRBD1 is a possible D gene (6 bases). TRBV5-3 is an ORF, and what it does is uncertain. With 3 bases removed from V and 5 bases from J, the gap between germline ends came to 14 bases. The CDR3 runs 14 residues. The chain's CDR3 is CARSCTGTLYGYTF. The CDR3 nucleotides are TGTGCCAGAAGCTGTACCGGGACACTTTATGGCTACACCTTC.

The chain employs TRBV5-1 and TRBJ2-5, with a weak D call TRBD1 (6 bases). Trimming left V 1 base short and J 4 bases short, with 11 bases between. Germline V gene lookup returns CDR1 SGHRS and CDR2 YFSETQ. The CDR3 is 14 residues long. CDR3 sequence (DNA): TGCGCCAGCAGCTTGTCTGGACAGCGAGAGACCCAGTACTTC. Its protein product is CASSLSGQRETQYF.

Comments on this clone: The same CDR3 also results from other DNA sequences found in this sample. The chain employs TRBV18 and TRBJ1-5; no reliable D call. Deletions cut 2 bases from V and 4 bases from J, with 6 bases between. The CDR3 is made up of 13 amino acids. Germline CDR1 KGHSH, CDR2 LQKENI. The chain's CDR3 is CASSPGGNQPQHF. The CDR3 DNA sequence: TGTGCCAGCTCACCAGGAGGGAATCAGCCCCAGCATTTT.

The chain is built from TRBV7-2 and TRBJ2-5; possible D gene TRBD1, 6 bases. Germline CDR1 is SGHTA and CDR2 is FQGNSA. This CDR3 spans 18 amino acids. V was shortened by 1 base and J by 5 bases, with 23 bases between the two germline ends. The CDR3 nucleotides read TGTGCCAGCAGCTTAGGAATAGGACGGCAGGGGAATCGCGAGACCCAGTACTTC. Protein product: CASSLGIGRQGNRETQYF.

This chain joins TRBV4-1 and TRBJ1-5; tentatively, D is TRBD1 (5 bases). V was trimmed by 4 bases and J by 1 base, leaving 17 bases between them. The CDR3 covers 17 residues. Germline values: CDR1 MGHRA, CDR2 YSYEKL. CDR3 DNA sequence: TGCGCCAGCAGCCTTGGCGGGGGAACGGAAAGCAATCAGCCCCAGCATTTT. This codes for CASSLGGGTESNQPQHF.

The sample holds one count of this clone. The chain uses TRBV4-2 and TRBJ2-6; 9 nucleotides match TRBD1. The V segment lost 4 bases and the J segment 2 bases; nucleotides outside the gene matches: 9. This CDR3 is 18 amino acids long. Germline V CDR1 and CDR2: LGHNA, YNFKEQ. The CDR3 DNA follows: TGTGCCAGCAGCCCCCGACGACAGGGGGTGCCTGGGGCCAACGTCCTGACTTTC. This sequence encodes CASSPRRQGVPGANVLTF.

The chain combines TRBV18 with TRBJ1-5; the match to TRBD1 covers 11 bases. V lost 3 bases, J lost 13 bases, and 11 bases stayed unmatched. Per germline, CDR1 KGHSH and CDR2 LQKENI. The CDR3 extends over 15 amino acids. CDR3 nucleotides: TGTGCCAGCTCACCGGGGACAGGGGGTAAATCAGCTCAGCATTTT. It codes for CASSPGTGGKSAQHF.

The chain recombines TRBV3-1 (or the pseudogene TRBV3-2) with TRBJ1-1; D unclear. Between the trimmed V and J ends, which lost 4 bases and 1 base, there was a span of 7 bases. Germline CDR1 and CDR2: LGHDT and YNNKEL (reference sequence). This CDR3 comprises 13 residues. The CDR3 coding sequence is TGTGCCAGCAGCCTACTCGAGAACACTGAAGCTTTCTTT. This translates into CASSLLENTEAFF.

This sequence joins TRBV18 and TRBJ2-5; 7 bases are a match to TRBD1. CDR3 size: 15 residues. Germline CDR1 is KGHSH and CDR2 is LQKENI. Trimming removed 1 base from V and 1 base from J; junction bases left unmatched: 3. CDR3 in amino acids: CASSPLGTAQETQYF. CDR3 nucleotide sequence: TGTGCCAGCTCACCACTTGGGACAGCCCAAGAGACCCAGTACTTC.

The CDR3 DNA sequence: TGTGCCACAAGGACTCCTAGACGCAATCAGCCCCAGCATTTT. It is translated as CATRTPRRNQPQHF. The gene calls are TRBV28 and TRBJ1-5; D uncertain. In germline, CDR1 is MDHEN, CDR2 SYDVKM. The CDR3 loop spans 14 amino acids. The germline V and J ends were trimmed by 10 bases and 2 bases, with 15 bases remaining between them.

The genes are TRBV19 and TRBJ2-2; 8 nucleotides align to TRBD1. The germline CDR1 and CDR2 sequences are LNHDA and SQIVND (reference sequence). V dropped 5 bases and J dropped 0; count of bases not matched to a gene: 8. The CDR3 is 17 residues long. The CDR3 bases are TGTGCCAGTAGTTCTCGAAGGACAGGGACGAACACCGGGGAGCTGTTTTTT. Translating gives CASSSRRTGTNTGELFF.

The genes are TRBV10-3 and TRBJ1-6; 9 nucleotides align to TRBD1. The CDR3 contains 14 residues. Germline V lookup: CDR1 ENHRY, CDR2 SYGVKD. J lost 7 bases, V lost 6 bases, and 4 bases had no gene match. The DNA of the CDR3 is TGTGCCATCAGGTCAGGGACAGGGAATTCACCCCTCCACTTT. Translating it yields CAIRSGTGNSPLHF.

CDR3 in DNA: TGTGCCAGCAGCCGGGACAGGGGGCGAGGCGAGCAGTACTTC. This translates into CASSRDRGRGEQYF. The rearrangement links TRBV11-1 to TRBJ2-7; 12 bases agree with TRBD1. The CDR3 has 14 residues. The ends lost 5 bases at V and 6 bases at J; junction bases unmatched: 5. From germline, CDR1 is SGHAT and CDR2 FQDESV (reference sequence).

The rearrangement links TRBV29-1 to TRBJ2-7; perhaps TRBD2 as D (5 bases). From germline, CDR1 is SQVTM and CDR2 ANQGSEA. Trimming stripped 6 bases from V and 0 bases from J, with 18 bases between. The length of the CDR3 is 15 residues. DNA of the CDR3: TGCAGCGTAACAACGAGGGCCCCCTCCTCCTACGAGCAGTACTTC. As protein: CSVTTRAPSSYEQYF.